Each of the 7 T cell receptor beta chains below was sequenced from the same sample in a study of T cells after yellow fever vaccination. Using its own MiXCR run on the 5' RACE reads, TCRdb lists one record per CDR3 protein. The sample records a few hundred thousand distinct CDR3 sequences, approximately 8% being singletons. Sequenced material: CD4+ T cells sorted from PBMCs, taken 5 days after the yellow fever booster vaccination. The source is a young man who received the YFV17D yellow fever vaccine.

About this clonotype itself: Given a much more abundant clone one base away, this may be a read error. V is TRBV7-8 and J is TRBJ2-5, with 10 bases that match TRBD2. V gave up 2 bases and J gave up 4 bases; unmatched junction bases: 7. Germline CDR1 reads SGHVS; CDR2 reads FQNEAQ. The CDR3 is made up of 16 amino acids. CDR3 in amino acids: CASSLFLAGARETQYF. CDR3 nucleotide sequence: TGTGCCAGCAGCTTATTTCTAGCGGGGGCCCGAGAGACCCAGTACTTC.

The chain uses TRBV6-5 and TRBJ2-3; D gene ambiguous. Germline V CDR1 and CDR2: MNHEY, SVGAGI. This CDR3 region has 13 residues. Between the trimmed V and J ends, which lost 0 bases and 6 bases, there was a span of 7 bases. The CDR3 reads CASSYSVGDTQYF. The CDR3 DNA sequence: TGTGCCAGCAGTTACTCGGTGGGTGATACGCAGTATTTT.

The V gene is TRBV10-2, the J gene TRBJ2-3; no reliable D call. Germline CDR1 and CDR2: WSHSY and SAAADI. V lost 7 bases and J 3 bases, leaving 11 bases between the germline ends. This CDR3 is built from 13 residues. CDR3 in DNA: TGCGCCAGCAACGAGGCGAGAACAGATACGCAGTATTTT. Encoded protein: CASNEARTDTQYF.

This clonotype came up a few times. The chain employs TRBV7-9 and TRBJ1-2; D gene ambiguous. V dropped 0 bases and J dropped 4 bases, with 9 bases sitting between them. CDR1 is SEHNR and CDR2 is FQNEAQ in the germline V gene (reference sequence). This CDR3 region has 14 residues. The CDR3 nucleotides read TGTGCCAGCAGCTTAGCTGGCGGATTCTATGGCTACACCTTC. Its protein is CASSLAGGFYGYTF.

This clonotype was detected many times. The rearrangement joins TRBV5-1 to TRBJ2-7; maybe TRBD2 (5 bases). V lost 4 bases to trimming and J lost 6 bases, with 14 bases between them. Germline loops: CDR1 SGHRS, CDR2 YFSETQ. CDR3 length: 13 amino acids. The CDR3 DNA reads TGCGCCAGCAGCCAAGGGCTGGCGGGCGAGCAGTACTTC. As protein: CASSQGLAGEQYF.

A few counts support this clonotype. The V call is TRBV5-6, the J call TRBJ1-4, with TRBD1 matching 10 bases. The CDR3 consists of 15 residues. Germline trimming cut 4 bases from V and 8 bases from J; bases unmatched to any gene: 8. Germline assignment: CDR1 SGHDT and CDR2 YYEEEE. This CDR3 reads CASSPGTGEGEKLFF. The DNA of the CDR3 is TGTGCCAGCAGCCCCGGGACAGGGGAGGGCGAAAAACTGTTTTTT.

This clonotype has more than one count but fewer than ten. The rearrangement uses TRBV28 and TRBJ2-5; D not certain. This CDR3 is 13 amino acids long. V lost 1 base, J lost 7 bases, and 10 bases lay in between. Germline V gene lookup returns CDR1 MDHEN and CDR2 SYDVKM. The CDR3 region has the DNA TGTGCCAGCAGTTTATACCAGGTTGGGACCCAGTACTTC. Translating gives CASSLYQVGTQYF.